The source of this T cell receptor beta chain is a study of cytomegalovirus exposure and HLA in healthy donors. PCR involved 60 Vbeta and 13 Jbeta primers. Sequencing used immunoSEQ multiplex PCR; TCRdb keeps in-frame clones, though not all of them. The data hold 120,000 to 150,000 clones, with about four fifths observed a single time. Looked up from germline, CDR1 is SEHNR and CDR2 is FQNEAQ (reference sequence). Trimming shortened V by 4 bases and J by 9 bases, and 10 bases separated the two germline ends. This CDR3 is built from 12 residues. As regards this clone: Antigen: not known.

Study-wide results and caveats: Later analysis demonstrated an association between a missense DCLRE1C variant and TCR beta V- and J-gene trimming. A few CMV-associated chains were confirmed in vitro to be specific for CMV antigens. When a later analysis compared HLA-associated TCR beta chains with equally common others, the HLA-associated chains turned out to be more clonally expanded and to have lower generation probabilities.

This TCR was recovered from a man younger than 35 in good health and CMV-seropositive. The sample taken for sequencing was PBMCs. The rearrangement uses TRBV7-9 and TRBJ2-1, with D possibly TRBD2 on 5 matching bases. CDR3: CASSSLAGEQFF. CDR3 nucleotide sequence: TGTGCCAGCAGCTCCCTAGCAGGTGAGCAGTTCTTC.